Listed here are 23 T cell receptor beta chains from one sample, sequenced in a study of shared clonotypes between healthy human individuals. Here immunoSEQ multiplex PCR was the method, and the copy in TCRdb shows in-frame clones only, minus some. Of about 650,000 clones in the sample, around 95% were seen once. Naive CD8 populations comprised CD45RO-negative cells positively selected for CCR7, excluding terminally differentiated effector memory CD45RA+ cells. Specimen: naive CD8+ T cells sorted from blood. These TCRs come from a woman aged 25 to 45 in good health.

The genes are TRBV15 and TRBJ2-5; 8 bases are shared with TRBD1. Trimming cost V 1 base and J 2 bases; bases outside gene matches: 9. Germline loops: CDR1 LNHNV, CDR2 YYDKDF (reference sequence). CDR3 length: 17 amino acids. The chain's CDR3 is CATSRGRGQGPQETQYF. CDR3 nucleotides: TGTGCCACCAGCAGAGGGAGAGGACAGGGCCCACAAGAGACCCAGTACTTC.

V is TRBV28 and J is TRBJ1-5; 8 bases agree with TRBD1. J gave up 0 bases and V 8 bases, and 18 bases lay outside the gene matches. The CDR3 consists of 19 residues. Germline-derived CDR1 and CDR2 are MDHEN and SYDVKM. CDR3 region: CASATGVWTGLDSNQPQHF. In nucleotides, the CDR3 is TGTGCCAGCGCGACGGGAGTGTGGACAGGGCTTGATAGCAATCAGCCCCAGCATTTT.

V gene TRBV7-3 combines with J gene TRBJ2-1; TRBD2 agrees at 13 bases. CDR3 length: 17 amino acids. CDR1 SGHTA and CDR2 FQGTGA come from the germline V gene. V dropped 5 bases and J dropped 5; count of bases not matched to a gene: 9. The DNA for the CDR3 is TGTGCCAGCAGCCTAATATCCGGGACTAGCGGGAACAATGAGCAGTTCTTC. Encoded protein: CASSLISGTSGNNEQFF.

The chain joins TRBV28 to TRBJ2-7; D possibly uses TRBD1 or TRBD2 (5 bases each). The CDR3 spans 12 residues. The V gene's germline CDR1 is MDHEN and CDR2 SYDVKM. With 4 bases removed from V and 6 bases from J, the gap between germline ends came to 10 bases. CDR3 in DNA: TGTGCCAGCAGTTATCAGGGAGTCGAGCAGTACTTC. Its translation: CASSYQGVEQYF.

The CDR3: CASSPTGNYGYTF. In nucleotides, the CDR3 is TGTGCCAGCAGTCCAACAGGGAACTATGGCTACACCTTC. This chain connects TRBV27 to TRBJ1-2; tentatively, D is TRBD1 (6 bases). The CDR3 has 13 amino acids. Trimming left V 5 bases short and J 2 bases short, with 9 bases between. CDR1 is MNHEY and CDR2 is SMNVEV in the germline V gene (reference sequence).

In this sample, this clone turned up a few times. The genes are TRBV5-4 and TRBJ1-3, with D maybe TRBD1 (5 bases). Per germline, CDR1 SGHNT and CDR2 YYREEE (reference sequence). The ends were cut back, 0 bases at V and 14 bases at J, with 12 bases in the middle. There are 12 residues in the CDR3. In DNA form, the CDR3 reads TGTGCCAGCAGCTTGGGTGGGGGAATTTTATATTTT. It translates to CASSLGGGILYF. Together with reference TRBV5-4 and TRBJ1-3, the CDR3 gives the full variable domain: ETGVTQSPTHLIKTRGQQVTLRCSSQSGHNTVSWYQQALGQGPQFIFQYYREEENGRGNFPPRFSGLQFPNYSSELNVNALELDDSALYLCASSLGGGILYFGEGSWLTVV.

With regard to this clone: Within the sample, other DNA sequences also encode this same CDR3. The chain is built from TRBV9 and TRBJ1-2, with no clear D. CDR3 length: 11 amino acids. V shed 3 bases and J shed 4 bases, with 4 bases lying between them. From germline, CDR1 is SGDLS and CDR2 YYNGEE. CDR3 amino acids: CASSAGYGYTF. As DNA, the CDR3 is TGTGCCAGCAGCGCAGGCTATGGCTACACCTTC. Complete variable domain (other parts from reference TRBV9 and TRBJ1-2): DSGVTQTPKHLITATGQRVTLRCSPRSGDLSVYWYQQSLDQGLQFLIQYYNGEERAKGNILERFSAQQFPDLHSELNLSSLELGDSALYFCASSAGYGYTFGSGTRLTVV.

V and J are TRBV6-5 and TRBJ2-2, with D perhaps TRBD2 (6 bases). The CDR3 length is 14 residues. V was shortened by 5 bases and J by 4 bases, with 11 bases between the two germline ends. The germline V gene has CDR1 MNHEY and CDR2 SVGAGI. CDR3: CASSRDLPTGELFF. CDR3 DNA: TGTGCCAGCAGTAGGGACTTACCCACCGGGGAGCTGTTTTTT.

J is TRBJ2-5 and V is TRBV4-2; 11 bases agree with TRBD1. The trim removed 4 bases at V and 4 bases at J, leaving 11 bases unmatched. The germline V gene encodes CDR1 LGHNA and CDR2 YNFKEQ. The CDR3 length is 17 residues. The CDR3 DNA follows: TGTGCCAGCAGCCCAAGAAATGGGGACAGGGGGTCAGAGACCCAGTACTTC. Its protein product is CASSPRNGDRGSETQYF.

The chain combines TRBV7-9 with TRBJ2-1; D call uncertain. The CDR3 runs 13 residues. V was trimmed by 4 bases and J by 6 bases, leaving 10 bases between them. Germline CDR1 and CDR2: SEHNR and FQNEAQ (reference sequence). For the CDR3, the DNA is TGTGCCAGCAGCTCATCTCCCCTCAATGAGCAGTTCTTC. Amino acid sequence: CASSSSPLNEQFF.

Here the CDR3 DNA reads TGTGCCAGCACAGGACCGTTTAAGTCCTACGAGCAGTACTTC. Translation gives CASTGPFKSYEQYF. J is TRBJ2-7 and V is TRBV28; D gene ambiguous. Per germline, CDR1 MDHEN and CDR2 SYDVKM. Trimming left V 7 bases short and J 1 base short, with 14 bases between. The CDR3 totals 14 residues.

The J gene is TRBJ1-2, the V gene TRBV6-6; no clear D. Germline CDR1 is MNHNY and CDR2 is SVGAGI (reference sequence). Trimming removed 2 bases from V and 9 bases from J, with 10 bases in between. CDR3 length: 12 residues. The CDR3 sequence: CASSYGPGSYTF. The CDR3 nucleotides are TGTGCCAGCAGTTACGGCCCCGGAAGCTACACCTTC.

The chain carries TRBV28 and TRBJ2-1, with TRBD2 identical over 9 bases. Germline lookup yields CDR1 MDHEN and CDR2 SYDVKM. This CDR3 spans 16 amino acids. The V and J ends lost 4 bases and 8 bases, in that order; junction bases with no gene match: 12. For the CDR3, the DNA is TGTGCCAGCAGTTGTGAGGGACTAGCCACATGTGATGAGCAGTTCTTC. This sequence encodes CASSCEGLATCDEQFF.

CDR3 region: CASSRGGSYYEQYF. The DNA of the CDR3 is TGTGCCAGTAGTAGGGGCGGGTCGTACTACGAGCAGTACTTC. The rearrangement joins TRBV19 to TRBJ2-7, with D perhaps matching TRBD1 or TRBD2 (5 bases each). The CDR3 consists of 14 residues. V was cut by 4 bases and J by 3 bases, with 13 bases left in between. CDR1 is LNHDA, CDR2 SQIVND, per germline (reference sequence).

The chain joins TRBV6-5 to TRBJ2-1; tentative D call: TRBD2 (6 bases). Germline CDR1 reads MNHEY; CDR2 reads SVGAGI. Trimming stripped 5 bases from V and 5 bases from J, with 16 bases between. The CDR3 length is 15 residues. The CDR3 is CASSPLRASDNEQFF. The CDR3 DNA reads as TGTGCCAGCAGTCCCCTGAGGGCTAGCGACAATGAGCAGTTCTTC.

Details on this clone: This sample includes further DNA sequences coding for the same CDR3. The gene calls are TRBV4-1 and TRBJ2-5, with D maybe TRBD2 (5 bases). CDR3 size: 13 residues. CDR1 is MGHRA and CDR2 is YSYEKL in the germline V gene. The ends were cut back, 0 bases at V and 5 bases at J, with 7 bases in the middle. The CDR3 nucleotides are TGCGCCAGCAGCCAAGATCGCGGGGAGACCCAGTACTTC. Translating it yields CASSQDRGETQYF.

This clone showed up just once. The J gene is TRBJ1-2, the V gene TRBV7-2; D is unresolved. Trimming shortened V by 4 bases and J by 2 bases, and 17 bases separated the two germline ends. Germline V gene sequence: CDR1 SGHTA, CDR2 FQGNSA. CDR3 length equals 16 residues. The DNA for the CDR3 is TGTGCCAGCAGCTCCGCCCCAGAACACCTAAACTATGGCTACACCTTC. Its protein is CASSSAPEHLNYGYTF.

The V call is TRBV27, the J call TRBJ2-3, with D perhaps TRBD1 (6 bases). The CDR3 loop spans 15 amino acids. CDR1 and CDR2 from the germline V gene are MNHEY and SMNVEV (reference sequence). V was cut by 3 bases and J by 4 bases, with 14 bases left in between. The CDR3 protein is CASSLSDWGPDTQYF. CDR3 DNA sequence: TGTGCCAGCAGTTTGAGCGACTGGGGGCCAGATACGCAGTATTTT.

V usage is TRBV2 and J usage is TRBJ2-7; 8 bases line up with TRBD1. Trimming at V came to 6 bases and at J to 4 bases, leaving 17 bases not matched to a gene. Per the germline V gene, CDR1 is SNHLY and CDR2 is FYNNEI. The CDR3 length is 17 residues. In DNA form, the CDR3 reads TGTGCCAGCAGGGATGCAACCGGGACAGGTAATTTGTACGAGCAGTACTTC. This codes for CASRDATGTGNLYEQYF. Looking up the rest from reference TRBV2 and TRBJ2-7 gives the full variable domain: EPEVTQTPSHQVTQMGQEVILRCVPISNHLYFYWYRQILGQKVEFLVSFYNNEISEKSEIFDDQFSVERPDGSNFTLKIRSTKLEDSAMYFCASRDATGTGNLYEQYFGPGTRLTVT.

As to this clone: One end of the junction does not line up with germline, which may come from a read error. The CDR3 DNA reads as TGTGCCAACAGCCGAACAGGGGGTCTCACCGGGGAGCTGTTTTTT. Translation gives CANSRTGGLTGELFF. This chain links TRBV7-9 with TRBJ2-2, with 8 nucleotides matching TRBD1. The CDR3 consists of 15 residues. CDR1 is SEHNR and CDR2 is FQNEAQ in the germline V gene (reference sequence).

V is TRBV5-4 and J is TRBJ1-1; D is undetermined. Looked up from germline, CDR1 is SGHNT and CDR2 is YYREEE (reference sequence). The CDR3 is made up of 13 amino acids. V was trimmed by 4 bases and J by 11 bases, leaving 18 bases between them. CDR3 DNA: TGTGCCAGCAGCACCGATAGGGCGGGATCGGCTTTCTTT. Amino acid sequence: CASSTDRAGSAFF.

V usage is TRBV5-6 and J usage is TRBJ2-7; 10 bases map to TRBD2. This CDR3 is built from 15 residues. V was clipped by 4 bases and J by 2 bases; unmatched bases: 6. The germline V gene has CDR1 SGHDT and CDR2 YYEEEE. The CDR3, as DNA: TGTGCCAGCAGCGCACCGAGCGGGAGGGCCTACGAGCAGTACTTC. It encodes CASSAPSGRAYEQYF.

This clone was seen once. The chain recombines TRBV5-1 with TRBJ2-7; D perhaps matches TRBD2 (5 bases). V lost 3 bases and J 2 bases, leaving 15 bases between the germline ends. This CDR3 has 15 amino acids. The V gene's germline CDR1 is SGHRS and CDR2 YFSETQ. Written as DNA, the CDR3 is TGCGCCAGCAGCTCTACCCGGACTGCCACCTACGAGCAGTACTTC. Translating it yields CASSSTRTATYEQYF. Filled out from reference TRBV5-1 and TRBJ2-7, the complete variable domain reads KAGVTQTPRYLIKTRGQQVTLSCSPISGHRSVSWYQQTPGQGLQFLFEYFSETQRNKGNFPGRFSGRQFSNSRSEMNVSTLELGDSALYLCASSSTRTATYEQYFGPGTRLTVT.